A single sample gave rise to the 10 T cell receptor beta chains below, sequenced in a study of T-cell reconstitution after alpha-beta-depleted transplantation in children. The library targeted TCRbeta and was prepared with unique molecular identifiers. TCRdb re-analysed the PCR reads in MiXCR, keeping a single row per CDR3 protein. The sample yields about 200,000 distinct CDR3 sequences, roughly 6.3% seen once. This material consisted of PBMCs, taken before TCRalphabeta/CD19-depleted stem cell transplant. Source of these receptors: a girl less than two years old with combined immunodeficiency, due to receive a stem cell transplant.

This clonotype came up a few times. The chain couples TRBV15 to TRBJ1-1; no reliable D call. There are 13 residues in the CDR3. Per germline, CDR1 LNHNV and CDR2 YYDKDF (reference sequence). Between the trimmed V and J ends, which lost 4 bases and 1 base, there was a span of 7 bases. Written as DNA, the CDR3 is TGTGCCACCAGCAAAAACACGAACACTGAAGCTTTCTTT. Protein: CATSKNTNTEAFF.

At least ten counts were recorded for this clonotype. The V call is TRBV2, the J call TRBJ2-1, with 15 bases that match TRBD2. The CDR3 consists of 19 residues. Germline lookup yields CDR1 SNHLY and CDR2 FYNNEI. The ends lost 7 bases at V and 13 bases at J; junction bases unmatched: 23. CDR3 sequence: CASKGLNWEPGLAGGEQFF. The CDR3 DNA reads as TGTGCCAGCAAGGGTTTGAATTGGGAACCGGGACTAGCGGGAGGCGAACAGTTCTTC.

This clonotype has at least ten counts. J is TRBJ2-5 and V is TRBV5-1; 10 bases line up with TRBD2. Trimming took 0 bases from V and 1 from J; bases not matched to a gene: 3. The germline V gene has CDR1 SGHRS and CDR2 YFSETQ. The CDR3 runs to 16 residues. CDR3 protein: CASSLGPSGSQETQYF. CDR3 DNA sequence: TGCGCCAGCAGCTTGGGGCCTAGCGGGAGCCAAGAGACCCAGTACTTC.

This clonotype occurred many times. The rearrangement joins TRBV24-1 to TRBJ2-1, with TRBD1 identical over 7 bases. V lost 4 bases and J lost 0; bases outside the gene matches: 8. CDR3 size: 17 residues. CDR1 and CDR2 (germline): KGHDR, SFDVKD. CDR3 DNA: TGTGCCACCAGTGACCGTGACAGGGTTTTCTCCTACAATGAGCAGTTCTTC. Its translation is CATSDRDRVFSYNEQFF.

This clonotype has at least ten counts. J is TRBJ1-2 and V is TRBV9, with D perhaps matching TRBD1 (5 bases). V lost 0 bases to trimming and J lost 7 bases, with 7 bases between them. Germline V gene data show CDR1 as SGDLS and CDR2 as YYNGEE. The CDR3 totals 12 residues. Here the CDR3 reads CASSVGGRGYTF. The CDR3 coding sequence is TGTGCCAGCAGCGTAGGGGGACGTGGCTACACCTTC.

This clonotype has a count of ten or more. This chain connects TRBV29-1 to TRBJ2-3, with a weak D call TRBD2 (7 bases). Trimming removed 8 bases at V and 7 bases at J, with 22 bases between. The CDR3 extends over 14 amino acids. CDR1 and CDR2 (germline): SQVTM, ANQGSEA. The CDR3 is CSFGGAEGPYTQYF. The CDR3 coding sequence is TGCAGCTTTGGGGGGGCTGAGGGCCCGTATACGCAGTATTTT.

This clonotype was detected ten times or more. V is TRBV13 and J is TRBJ2-7; weak D call: TRBD2 (6 bases). This CDR3 region has 16 residues. The V end lost 5 bases, the J end lost 1 base, and 18 bases lay between the germline ends. Germline lookup yields CDR1 PRHDT and CDR2 FYEKMQ (reference sequence). The CDR3 region has the DNA TGTGCCAGCAGCACCACCCTGGGTGGGGGGTCCTACGAGCAGTACTTC. It encodes CASSTTLGGGSYEQYF.

This chain connects TRBV27 to TRBJ1-2; a weak D match, TRBD1 (5 bases). This CDR3 has 15 amino acids. The V gene lost 6 bases and the J gene lost 4 bases, with 18 bases spanning the gap. CDR1 is MNHEY and CDR2 is SMNVEV in the germline V gene (reference sequence). The DNA of the CDR3 is TGTGCCAGCAGACCCGGGGGAGGCAGGTCCTATGGCTACACCTTC. Translation gives CASRPGGGRSYGYTF.

This clonotype was observed many times. V and J are TRBV7-9 and TRBJ1-5; D not resolved. V was cut by 1 base and J by 3 bases, with 7 bases left in between. There are 14 residues in the CDR3. Germline CDR1 reads SEHNR; CDR2 reads FQNEAQ (reference sequence). The CDR3 sequence: CASSLGHNNQPQHF. CDR3 DNA sequence: TGTGCCAGCAGCTTAGGGCACAACAATCAGCCCCAGCATTTT.

This clonotype has a count of ten or more. The chain uses TRBV7-2 and TRBJ2-7; D is possibly TRBD1 or TRBD2 (5 bases each). The CDR3 totals 16 residues. With 1 base removed from V and 0 bases from J, the gap between germline ends came to 13 bases. Germline V CDR1 and CDR2: SGHTA, FQGNSA. The CDR3 reads CASSLGDLLRSYEQYF. DNA for the CDR3: TGTGCCAGCAGCTTAGGGGACCTACTACGCTCCTACGAGCAGTACTTC.